Included here is one T cell receptor (beta chain) sequence, with context. The antigen is undetermined. Germline CDR1 reads SGHVS; CDR2 reads FNYEAQ. This CDR3 is built from 12 residues. The germline V and J ends were trimmed by 5 bases and 4 bases, with 7 bases remaining between them. The authors spiked synthetic TCR analog templates into each PCR. Produced via immunoSEQ multiplex PCR; TCRdb's table is partial and in-frame only. The sample lists tens of thousands of clones; about 76% were seen once. Noted time point: pretreatment peripheral blood. These data belong to a study of PD-L1 blockade in urothelial cancer. Whole-study context: Patients began atezolizumab, 1,200 mg intravenously every 3 weeks, at some point between 2013 and 2014. Analyzed time points were 3 weeks (second dose) and 6 weeks after therapy began.

Study-level findings and limits: Better survival was forecast by a pretreatment blood TCR clonality below the median.

The sample here was PBMCs, taken around atezolizumab (anti-PD-L1) treatment. The V gene is TRBV7-6, the J gene TRBJ2-3; tentative D call: TRBD2 (5 bases). The sequence came from a man between 65 and 85 years old with urothelial cancer. This chain's CDR3 is CASSPLADTQYF. CDR3 in DNA: TGTGCCAGCAGCCCACTAGCAGATACGCAGTATTTT.